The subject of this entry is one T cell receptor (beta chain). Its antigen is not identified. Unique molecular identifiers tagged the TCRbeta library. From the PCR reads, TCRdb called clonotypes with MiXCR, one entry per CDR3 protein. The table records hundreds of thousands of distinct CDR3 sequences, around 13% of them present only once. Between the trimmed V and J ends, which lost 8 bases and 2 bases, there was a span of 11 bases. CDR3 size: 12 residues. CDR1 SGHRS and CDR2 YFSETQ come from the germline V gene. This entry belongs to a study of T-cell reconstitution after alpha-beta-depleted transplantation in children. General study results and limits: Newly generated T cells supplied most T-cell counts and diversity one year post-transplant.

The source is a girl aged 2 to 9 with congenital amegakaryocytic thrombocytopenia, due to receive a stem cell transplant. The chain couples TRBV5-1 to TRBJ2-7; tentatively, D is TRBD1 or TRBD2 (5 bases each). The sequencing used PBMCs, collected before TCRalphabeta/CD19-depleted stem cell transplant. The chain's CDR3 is CARDRDPYEQYF. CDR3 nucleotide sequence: TGCGCCAGAGATAGGGACCCCTACGAGCAGTACTTC.